The entry below describes one T cell receptor beta chain. Its cognate antigen is unknown. Trimming took 0 bases from V and 2 from J, leaving 23 bases between them. There are 19 residues in the CDR3. Germline CDR1 LNHDA, CDR2 SQIVND (reference sequence). This sample stems from a study of T cell clonotyping in hematopoietic cell transplantation. Study information: Pretransplant recipient samples were taken after cytoreduction. Study-level results: Higher Inverse Simpson Index values in graft donor and pretransplant recipient predicted broader posttransplant TCR diversity. Pathologically expanded recipient clonotypes increased progressively from day 30 to day 180 as diversity fell.

This sample's time point: recipient sample about 28 days before transplant, after cytoreduction. Assay: immunoSEQ multiplex PCR; the TCRdb copy retains only in-frame clones and omits some. The repertoire holds about 76,000 clones, with about 96% as singletons. The receptor comes from a woman aged 50 to 60 with acute myeloid leukemia. Some clones in this sample may be carry-over from other donors' samples. The chain has TRBV19 and TRBJ2-7; tentatively, D is TRBD1 (5 bases). The sample in question was peripheral blood mononuclear cells, obtained before stem cell transplant. In nucleotides, the CDR3 is TGTGCCAGTAGTATAGATCGGACAAAAACCCAACCAACGACCTACGAGCAGTACTTC. It is translated as CASSIDRTKTQPTTYEQYF. The full variable domain, rest sourced from reference TRBV19 and TRBJ2-7, is DGGITQSPKYLFRKEGQNVTLSCEQNLNHDAMYWYRQDPGQGLRLIYYSQIVNDFQKGDIAEGYSVSREKKESFPLTVTSAQKNPTAFYLCASSIDRTKTQPTTYEQYFGPGTRLTVT.